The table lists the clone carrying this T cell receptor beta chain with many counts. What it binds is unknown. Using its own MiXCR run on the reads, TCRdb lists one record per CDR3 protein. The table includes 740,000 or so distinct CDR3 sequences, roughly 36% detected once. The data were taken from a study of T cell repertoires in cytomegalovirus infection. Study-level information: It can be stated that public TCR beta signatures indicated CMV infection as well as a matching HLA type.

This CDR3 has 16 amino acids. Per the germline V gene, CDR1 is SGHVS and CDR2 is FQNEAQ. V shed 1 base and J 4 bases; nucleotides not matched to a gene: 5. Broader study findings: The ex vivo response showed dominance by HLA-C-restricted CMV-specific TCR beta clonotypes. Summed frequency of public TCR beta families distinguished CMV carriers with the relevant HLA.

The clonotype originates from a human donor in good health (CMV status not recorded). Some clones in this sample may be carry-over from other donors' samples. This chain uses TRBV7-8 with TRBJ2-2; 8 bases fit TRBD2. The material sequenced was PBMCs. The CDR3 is CASSLVAGGGTGELFF. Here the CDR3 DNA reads TGTGCCAGCAGCTTAGTGGCGGGAGGCGGCACCGGGGAGCTGTTTTTT.